This T cell receptor beta chain was sequenced in a study of T cell repertoires in cytomegalovirus infection. Turning to the study itself: It can be stated that public TCR beta signatures indicated CMV infection as well as a matching HLA type. Study-level results: HLA-C-restricted TCR beta clonotypes specific for CMV led the ex vivo response.

This clonotype has a handful of counts. Its specificity is unknown. Germline V gene lookup returns CDR1 MGHRA and CDR2 YSYEKL. Between the trimmed V and J ends, which lost 1 base and 3 bases, there was a span of 13 bases. This CDR3 region has 16 residues. Via MiXCR, TCRdb re-called the reads, giving one row per CDR3 protein. The repertoire has over 300,000 distinct CDR3 sequences, about a sixth of them found once; the top ten carry about 11%. The sequence came from a human donor in good health (CMV status not recorded). Some clones in this sample may be carry-over from other donors' samples. The sequencing sample was made of PBMCs. This sequence joins TRBV4-1 and TRBJ1-5; possible D gene TRBD1, 5 bases. CDR3 protein: CASSQALGDYNQPQHF. As DNA, the CDR3 is TGCGCCAGCAGCCAAGCCCTGGGGGATTACAATCAGCCCCAGCATTTT.